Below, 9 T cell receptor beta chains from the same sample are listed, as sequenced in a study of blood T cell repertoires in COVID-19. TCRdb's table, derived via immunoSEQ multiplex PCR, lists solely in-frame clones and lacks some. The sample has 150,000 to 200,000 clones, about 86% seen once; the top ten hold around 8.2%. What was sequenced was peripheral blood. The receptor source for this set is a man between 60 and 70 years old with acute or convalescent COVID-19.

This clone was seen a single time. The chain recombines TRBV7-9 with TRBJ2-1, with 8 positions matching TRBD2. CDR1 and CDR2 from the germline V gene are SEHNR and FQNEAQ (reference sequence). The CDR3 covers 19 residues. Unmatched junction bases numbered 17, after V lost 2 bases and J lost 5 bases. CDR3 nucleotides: TGTGCCAGCAGCTTACGCGGCGCGGGAGGTTTATTTTATAACAATGAGCAGTTCTTC. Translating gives CASSLRGAGGLFYNNEQFF.

CDR3 DNA: TGTGCCAGCAGTTCAGGCGTGCGTGGAAACACCATATATTTT. The encoded protein is CASSSGVRGNTIYF. The J gene is TRBJ1-3, the V gene TRBV28; D not certain. Trimming stripped 4 bases from V and 3 bases from J, with 10 bases between. Germline values: CDR1 MDHEN, CDR2 SYDVKM. The CDR3 contains 14 residues.

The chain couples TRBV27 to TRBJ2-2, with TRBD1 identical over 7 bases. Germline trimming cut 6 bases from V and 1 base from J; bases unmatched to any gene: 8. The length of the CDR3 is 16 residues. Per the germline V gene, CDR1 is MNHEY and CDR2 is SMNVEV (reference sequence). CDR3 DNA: TGTGCCAGCAGACTACGGACAGGCCTGAACACCGGGGAGCTGTTTTTT. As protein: CASRLRTGLNTGELFF.

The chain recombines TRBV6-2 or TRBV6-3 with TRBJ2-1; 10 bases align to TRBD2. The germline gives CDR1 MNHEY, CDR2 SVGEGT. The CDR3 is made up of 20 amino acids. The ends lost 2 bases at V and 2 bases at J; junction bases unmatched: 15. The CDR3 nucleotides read TGTGCCAGCAGTTACCGGTGGAGCGGGAGGGCGCAGGGACCCTACAATGAGCAGTTCTTC. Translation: CASSYRWSGRAQGPYNEQFF.

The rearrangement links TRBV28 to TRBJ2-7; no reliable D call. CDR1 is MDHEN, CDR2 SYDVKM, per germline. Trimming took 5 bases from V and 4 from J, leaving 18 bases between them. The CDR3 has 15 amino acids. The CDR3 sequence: CASSPLRRQVYEQYF. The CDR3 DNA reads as TGTGCCAGCAGTCCCCTCCGCAGGCAGGTTTACGAGCAGTACTTC.

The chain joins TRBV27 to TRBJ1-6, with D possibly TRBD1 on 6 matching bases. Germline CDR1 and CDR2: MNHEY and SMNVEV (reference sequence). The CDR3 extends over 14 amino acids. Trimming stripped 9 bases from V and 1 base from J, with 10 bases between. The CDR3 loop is CARGGGSYNSPLHF. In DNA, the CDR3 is TGTGCCAGAGGGGGTGGTTCCTATAATTCACCCCTCCACTTT.

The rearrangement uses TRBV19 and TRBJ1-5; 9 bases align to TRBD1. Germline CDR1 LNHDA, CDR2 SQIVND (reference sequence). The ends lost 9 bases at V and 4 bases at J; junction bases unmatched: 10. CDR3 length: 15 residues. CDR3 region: CASLPRTGENQPQHF. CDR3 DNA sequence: TGTGCCAGCCTACCTCGGACAGGGGAAAATCAGCCCCAGCATTTT.

The chain's CDR3 is CASSLLGLAGASTRPDEQFF. Written as DNA, the CDR3 is TGCGCCAGCAGCCTCCTGGGACTAGCGGGGGCCTCTACCAGGCCGGATGAGCAGTTCTTC. V is TRBV5-1 and J is TRBJ2-1; 14 bases match TRBD2. Germline CDR1 is SGHRS and CDR2 is YFSETQ. V was clipped by 4 bases and J by 8 bases; unmatched bases: 20. The CDR3 contains 20 residues.

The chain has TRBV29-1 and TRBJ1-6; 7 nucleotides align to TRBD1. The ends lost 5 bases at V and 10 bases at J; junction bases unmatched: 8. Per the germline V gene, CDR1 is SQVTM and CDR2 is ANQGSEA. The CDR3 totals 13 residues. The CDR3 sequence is CSVRDSGRSPLHF. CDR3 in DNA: TGCAGCGTTAGGGACAGCGGCAGATCACCCCTCCACTTT.